The T cell receptor (beta chain) under discussion was sequenced for a study of cytomegalovirus exposure and HLA in healthy donors (dated 2017 in TCRdb). For the study in its entirety: In an earlier analysis of some 550 of the donors, about 270 Gb of sequence data and 117 million unique TCR beta sequences from roughly 180 million T cells were reported. An early release that covered fewer than 800 HLA-typed donors contained 250 to 350 gigabases of sequencing data and approximately 85 million unique TCR sequences. Among the roughly 410 genotyped donors, approximately 81% belonged to the genetic ancestry cluster associated with self-reported Caucasian donors. The study aimed to test whether cataloging public T cell receptors could reveal signatures of past pathogen exposure. The study profiled the T cell repertoires of hundreds of subjects by immunosequencing and related them to cytomegalovirus serostatus. A separate validation cohort of some 130 different subjects was used in addition to the 666-subject first cohort. To predict cytomegalovirus infection status, the study brought together high-throughput TCR immunosequencing, statistical association of individual TCRs with disease status, and machine learning. A later analysis re-examined previously published TCR beta repertoires from just over 650 donors and added high-resolution HLA genotyping to investigate patterns of TCR occurrence. In the later analysis, no new phenotypic data were used to find candidate immune exposures; instead, reliance was placed on TCR beta sequences and their occurrence across donors. In an earlier analysis of roughly 600 of the donors, high-throughput TCR beta sequencing was used to judge whether each TCR beta V gene segment behaved as functional or pseudogenic. Donor age, sex, ethnicity and CMV serostatus were compiled alongside the repertoire data. A later genetic analysis used genome-wide SNP genotypes for about 60% of the roughly 670 donors, treating that subset as a discovery cohort. All discovery cohort repertoires had been generated on a single sequencing platform. HLA typing included class I and class II loci at four-digit resolution. Typing coverage differed by locus: A, B, C, DRB1 and DQB1 were typed in about 629-640 donors, DQA1 in roughly 510, DPA1 in 600 to 610, and DPB1 in 450 to 480. Because of strong linkage in the cohort, five DR-DQ haplotypes were treated as single units for association and clustering. Among 350 to 400 genotyped donors of the cohort, an average of 235,054 unique TCR beta nucleotide sequences were sequenced per donor, roughly a sixth of them non-productive.

The cohort was made up of around 720 healthy bone marrow donors. All cohort members were sampled while nominally healthy, although unrecorded immune exposures were likely present. The donor tested CMV seropositive, placing the donor among the 289 seropositive members of the cohort. Each donor provided a peripheral blood sample, and peripheral blood mononuclear cells were used for TCR beta sequencing. Genomic DNA was extracted from the blood cell samples with the Qiagen DNeasy Blood Extraction Kit. Paper-wide results and their limitations: Some IMGT-functional V segments, including TRBV6-2 and TRBV6-3, could not be distinguished by the 87-base-pair reads and were therefore excluded. A further reported finding was that TCR beta sequences accurately predicted the HLA-A and HLA-B alleles for most subjects in the first cohort. According to a later analysis, parvovirus B19, influenza, CMV and Epstein-Barr virus appeared linked to several top co-occurrence clusters. In both the original and validation cohorts, the classifier was reported to diagnose cytomegalovirus status with high specificity and sensitivity. In a later analysis, TCR association rates were found to vary across HLA loci, with the most associated TCRs seen for DRB1 alleles and the fewest for HLA-C alleles. Because counts were too low, roughly 16 rarely observed V segments, including chromosome 9 orphons, were excluded from the earlier analysis of some 540 of the donors. Three of the identified cytomegalovirus-associated TCR beta chains were confirmed in vitro to be specific for cytomegalovirus antigens. A cluster of highly shared sequence variants was judged likely to be a technical artifact of the sequencing pipeline. According to a later analysis, most CMV-associated TCR beta chains appeared to be HLA-restricted, and the HLA associations seemed to be driven largely by CMV exposure. Because HLA typing was unavailable for some donors at each locus, only the typed subset was used in association tests. A later genetic analysis associated a missense DCLRE1C variant with V-gene and J-gene trimming of TCR beta chains, and an independent cohort replicated the association. Strong co-occurrence of HLA alleles, especially DR and DQ, made assigning TCR associations to individual alleles difficult. Only TCR beta chains were sequenced in this cohort, and the absence of alpha or paired-chain data limited detectable features. Linkage disequilibrium might explain the correlated functional status among segregating V segments, but an unknown experimental factor could not be ruled out. At a false discovery rate of 0.05, a later analysis linked around 15,000 TCR beta sequences to specific HLA alleles. In an earlier analysis of some 500 of the donors, most TCR beta V segments appeared in productive rearrangements about 87% or about 30% of the time, broadly matching IMGT annotations. In a later analysis, HLA-associated TCR beta chains showed more clonal expansion and lower generation probabilities than non-associated chains that were equally common. Roughly uniform sequencing depth across donors was assumed in presence/absence analyses, although this assumption may not hold. According to the authors, the approach could potentially be generalized to other disease states and immunological phenotypes. In a later genetic analysis, fewer N-insertions in productive TCRs were reported among donors in an Asian-associated ancestry cluster than the 666-donor mean. For the cohort, immune exposure information was limited to CMV serostatus. Most TCR sequences were seen in very few donors, while some public TCRs were found in many individuals. A total of some 180 TCR beta chains were listed by the study as associated with cytomegalovirus.

Trimming accounts for 7 bases at V and 4 bases at J, while the number of junction bases matched to no gene is 6. The cysteine opens and the phenylalanine closes a CDR3 of 14 amino acids. CDR3 DNA is the only sequence kept; it has 42 bases, read in frame from the first base. CDR1 SQVTM and CDR2 ANQGSEA were looked up in the germline V gene. Library prep was done by the immunoSEQ multiplex PCR assay. The multiplex PCR relied on a mix of 60 forward primers for TCR Vbeta segments and 13 reverse primers for TCR Jbeta segments. A multiplex PCR assay on genomic DNA amplified the CDR3 region of rearranged TCR beta genes. The Illumina HiSeq System was used to sequence the amplified TCR beta libraries as 87-base-pair reads. The paper's data handling went like this. A later analysis tallied 75 million to 95 million unique TCR beta chains across the 666 repertoires, and around 12 million of those chains were shared by two or more donors. Raw reads were error-corrected and collapsed into unique sequences by a nearest-neighbor algorithm in which closely related sequences were merged to remove PCR and sequencing errors. To assign V, D and J gene segments, CDR3 sequences were aligned to IMGT reference sequences. For a sequence to be retained, a match of at least six nucleotides to both a V gene segment and a J gene segment was required. Rearrangements were classified as productive when the CDR3 lacked stop codons and remained in frame with V and J, and all other rearrangements were classified as non-productive. CDR3 was defined by IMGT convention, running from the second conserved V-encoded cysteine to the conserved J-encoded phenylalanine. The earlier analysis of a few hundred of the donors excluded any sequence lacking an unambiguous match to a single V gene segment. An earlier analysis of under 750 of the donors called V segments functional above 56.7% productive rearrangements and segregating when the between-donor standard deviation exceeded 5%. A statistical classification framework was developed to diagnose cytomegalovirus status using the catalog of TCR beta chain sequences. A later analysis assigned V and J genes by comparing TCR nucleotide sequences with IMGT/GENE-DB human TR gene sequences. The TCRdist pipeline was used in a later analysis to assign CDR3 sequences and most-parsimonious VDJ recombination scenarios. In a later analysis, each TCR beta chain was defined by its CDR3 amino acid sequence together with its V-gene family, and reads without a unique V-gene family were excluded. A later analysis removed 592 highly shared, low-generation-probability nucleotide sequences to deal with suspected cross-contamination and a sequencing artifact. In a later analysis, a clonal expansion index for each public chain was calculated from normalized within-repertoire ranks of inferred template counts. Generation probabilities in a later analysis came from a VDJ recombination model fitted to out-of-frame rearrangements, and those results were checked against IGoR. Hypergeometric tests were used in a later analysis to score TCR-TCR, TCR-HLA and TCR-CMV co-occurrence, with a repertoire-size bias correction applied to the TCR pairs. To estimate false discovery rates, a later analysis permuted the HLA or CMV assignments 20 times. In a later analysis, co-occurring TCRs were grouped using DBSCAN, and TCRdist sequence similarity was added for clustering within HLA-allele-positive subsets. Repertoires with fewer than 30,000 or more than 120,000 public chains were left out of co-occurrence clustering, as were about 5 repertoires with anomalous nucleotide sharing. The clones in this table, taken by TCRdb from immuneACCESS, are in-frame only. Not every clone is retained; where verified, under half of the shortfall comes from an unresolved V gene, and the cause of the rest is unknown. V, J and clone size are taken as reported in that table, and D and trimming were inferred from the DNA itself. The table kept for this sample lists about 88,000 clones. 5.5% to 6.5% of the sample rests with the top ten.

Regarding this clone: It lacks a known antigen.

Sequences were obtained from PBMCs. Here the chain combines TRBV29-1 and TRBJ2-1; 11 bases in the middle match TRBD2. This sequence originates from a girl between 5 and 17 years old in good health and CMV-seropositive. In nucleotide form, the sequence is TGCAGCGCGCCGCTAGCGGGGGGTTACAATGAGCAGTTCTTC. Its protein is CSAPLAGGYNEQFF.